These 30 T cell receptor beta chains were all obtained from the same sample, sequenced in a study of tumor and adjacent non-tumor tissue in lung cancer. No cell sorting was done before RNA was extracted from the tissue. More than 3 cm separated this lung sample from the edge of the tumor. A modified ARM-PCR protocol with three rounds of nested PCR amplified TCRbeta. One entry per CDR3 protein results from TCRdb running MiXCR on the multiplex PCR reads. The sample records 98,000 or so distinct CDR3 sequences, less than 85% being singletons. Sequencing used distant non-tumor lung tissue. The receptors derive from a man aged 55-75 years with small cell lung cancer.

In regard to this clonotype: One junction end does not reproduce the germline sequence, and a read error may be involved. CDR3 residues: CASSEADGETSPLHF. The CDR3 DNA sequence: TGTGCCAGCAGTGAGGCCGACGGGGAGACTTCACCCCTCCACTTC. V gene TRBV6-1 combines with J gene TRBJ1-6; D is ambiguous. The CDR3 length is 15 residues. Germline V lookup: CDR1 MNHNS, CDR2 SASEGT.

As concerns this clonotype: This may arise from a read error, as a much more abundant clone is one base away. The chain couples TRBV20-1 to TRBJ2-7; 7 bases map to TRBD2. Germline V gene data show CDR1 as DFQATT and CDR2 as SNEGSKA (reference sequence). The CDR3 runs 13 residues. In nucleotides, the CDR3 is TGCAGTGTCGTCCCAGAGCGGGACTACGAGGAGTACTTC. Translation: CSVVPERDYEEYF.

The DNA of the CDR3 is TGTGCCAGCAGTTACTCGATTTGGTCCCCCAGCTCATACAATGAGCAGTTCTTC. This translates into CASSYSIWSPSSYNEQFF. V and J are TRBV6-5 and TRBJ2-1; D gene ambiguous. The CDR3 runs 18 residues. Germline values: CDR1 MNHEY, CDR2 SVGAGI. The ends were cut back, 0 bases at V and 4 bases at J, with 19 bases in the middle.

Comment on this clonotype: One end of the junction varies from germline; a read error may be responsible. The chain couples TRBV12-3 or TRBV12-4 to TRBJ1-1, with D uncertain. This CDR3 has 13 amino acids. The CDR3 sequence: CTSSLDSNTGAFF. The CDR3 DNA reads as TGTACCAGCAGTTTAGATTCGAACACTGGAGCTTTCTTT.

Concerning this clonotype itself: One end of the junction fails to match germline, which may point to a read error. The rearrangement links TRBV24-1 to TRBJ2-5; a possible D gene is TRBD2 (8 bases). This CDR3 has 15 residues. The germline gives CDR1 KGHDR, CDR2 SFDVKD. The CDR3 DNA sequence: TGTGCCACGAGTCATAGCGGGACAGCCCAAGGGACCCAGTACTTC. Its protein product is CATSHSGTAQGTQYF.

This clonotype was found a few times. A much larger clone differs by one base, so this may be a read error. The rearrangement links TRBV30 to TRBJ1-1; tentative D call: TRBD1 (6 bases). CDR3 size: 15 residues. V was pared by 0 bases and J by 2 bases, with 13 bases between. Germline values: CDR1 GTSNPN, CDR2 SVGIG (reference sequence). The CDR3 DNA is TGTGCCTGGAGTGTAAGGGGGGGGGTCAACACTGAAGCTTTCTTT. As protein: CAWSVRGGVNTEAFF.

A note on this clonotype: Since no conserved phenylalanine or tryptophan closes the CDR3, a read error is the likely cause. The chain carries TRBV29-1 and TRBJ2-7; maybe TRBD1 (6 bases). The CDR3 totals 12 residues. Germline V CDR1 and CDR2: SQVTM, ANQGSEA. The CDR3 coding sequence is TGTAACGCCCGGGACACCTCCTACGAGCAGTACATC. Translation: CNARDTSYEQYI.

The genes are TRBV5-1 and TRBJ1-4; D unclear. The CDR3 runs 16 residues. Germline V gene lookup returns CDR1 SGHRS and CDR2 YFSETQ. Trimming removed 3 bases at V and 2 bases at J, with 14 bases between. The CDR3 reads CASSSGVSYTNEKLFF. The CDR3 nucleotides are TGCGCCAGCAGCTCCGGCGTTTCGTATACTAATGAAAAACTGTTTTTT. The full variable domain, completed using reference TRBV5-1 and TRBJ1-4, is KAGVTQTPRYLIKTRGQQVTLSCSPISGHRSVSWYQQTPGQGLQFLFEYFSETQRNKGNFPGRFSGRQFSNSRSEMNVSTLELGDSALYLCASSSGVSYTNEKLFFGSGTQLSVL.

Turning to this clonotype: Mismatch with germline at one junction end may stem from a read error. The chain recombines TRBV11-2 with TRBJ2-1; no reliable D call. There are 14 residues in the CDR3. Germline assignment: CDR1 SGHAT and CDR2 FQNNGV. The CDR3 here is CTSSLDAELVEQFF. CDR3 DNA: TGTACCAGCAGCTTAGATGCAGAGTTGGTTGAGCAGTTCTTC.

Comments on this clonotype: At one end the junction does not follow the germline gene, possibly because of a read error. This chain joins TRBV11-2 and TRBJ2-7; 7 bases fit TRBD2. Germline CDR1 SGHAT, CDR2 FQNNGV. The CDR3 sequence is 15 residues long. CDR3 sequence: CASILDSSGVYEQCF. The DNA for the CDR3 is TGTGCCAGCATCTTAGATTCGAGCGGGGTTTACGAGCAGTGCTTC.

This clonotype was recorded once. Sequence at one end of the junction differs from germline and may be a read error. The chain is built from TRBV5-4 and TRBJ2-5; 7 bases line up with TRBD2. The CDR3 is 17 residues long. Germline CDR1 SGHNT, CDR2 YYREEE (reference sequence). The CDR3 is CDSRWAARSGMQETQYF. The CDR3 nucleotides read TGTGACAGCAGATGGGCCGCGCGAAGCGGGATGCAAGAGACCCAGTACTTC.

To note about this clonotype: The germline gene is not matched at one end of the junction; a read error may be the cause. The V and J genes are TRBV20-1 and TRBJ2-5; D remains ambiguous. The germline CDR1 and CDR2 sequences are DFQATT and SNEGSKA (reference sequence). The length of the CDR3 is 13 residues. CDR3 DNA: TGCAGTGTTAGAAATCTAGAGCACGAGACCCGGTACTTC. Translating gives CSVRNLEHETRYF.

This clonotype was observed once. With a much larger clone just one base away, this may be a read error. The V gene is TRBV20-1, the J gene TRBJ2-5; no firm D call. V was trimmed by 2 bases and J by 9 bases, leaving 22 bases between them. CDR3 length equals 15 residues. Germline CDR1 DFQATT, CDR2 SNEGSKA (reference sequence). The CDR3 sequence is CSARSFTGDGLSQYF. Written as DNA, the CDR3 is TGCAGTGCTAGATCCTTTACTGGAGATGGTTTGTCCCAGTACTTC.

This clonotype has at least ten counts. This sequence joins TRBV20-1 and TRBJ1-4, with a weak D call TRBD1 (6 bases). V lost 0 bases and J lost 5, with 10 bases in between. This CDR3 spans 14 amino acids. Germline lookup yields CDR1 DFQATT and CDR2 SNEGSKA (reference sequence). CDR3 bases: TGCAGTGCTAGAGATCAGGGGAGAAATGAAAAACTGTTTTTT. Its translation is CSARDQGRNEKLFF.

V gene TRBV10-1 combines with J gene TRBJ2-1, with D possibly TRBD2 on 6 matching bases. CDR3 size: 15 residues. Between the trimmed V and J ends, which lost 8 bases and 7 bases, there was a span of 21 bases. From germline, CDR1 is WNHNN and CDR2 SYGVQD (reference sequence). CDR3 amino acids: CASQVWGSGQNEQFF. The CDR3 nucleotides are TGCGCCAGCCAGGTATGGGGGAGCGGGCAGAATGAGCAGTTCTTC.

On this clonotype: Since the CDR3 does not end with the conserved phenylalanine or tryptophan, this likely comes from a read error. The DNA is omitted, as the CDR3 cannot be located on it reliably, and the CDR3 follows TCRdb's listing. The rearrangement links TRBV6-6 to TRBJ1-2; no check of the table's D call, TRBD1, against the DNA was made. Germline CDR1 MNHNY, CDR2 SVGAGI (reference sequence). The CDR3 is 14 amino acids long, termini counted. CDR3 residues: CVSTQQGADYGYSY.

As concerns this clonotype: Being one base from a much bigger clone, this may be a read error. This chain links TRBV20-1 with TRBJ2-5; 7 nucleotides agree with TRBD2. CDR1 is DFQATT and CDR2 is SNEGSKA in the germline V gene (reference sequence). The CDR3 totals 13 residues. CDR3 coding DNA: TGCAGTGCTCCAGGACTAGAACAAGAGAACCAGTACTTC. This encodes CSAPGLEQENQYF.

The chain carries TRBV6-2 or TRBV6-3 and TRBJ2-7; a possible D gene is TRBD1 (6 bases). CDR3 length: 13 amino acids. CDR1 and CDR2 from the germline V gene are MNHEY and SVGEGT. CDR3 nucleotide sequence: TGTGTCAGCAGCATGGACAGCTCCTACGAGCAGTACGTC. The encoded protein is CVSSMDSSYEQYV.

Comments on this clonotype: Because the CDR3 is missing its conserved closing phenylalanine or tryptophan, this is likely a read error. This chain connects TRBV5-6 to TRBJ1-2, with 8 positions matching TRBD1. Trimming took 6 bases from V and 8 from J; bases not matched to a gene: 21. The CDR3 covers 17 residues. Per germline, CDR1 SGHDT and CDR2 YYEEEE. The CDR3 sequence: CASNSNDADRAEWGYTL. CDR3 bases: TGTGCCAGCAACTCTAACGACGCGGACAGGGCTGAATGGGGCTACACCCTC.

A remark on this clonotype: A read error may produce the germline difference seen at one junction end. V usage is TRBV12-3 or TRBV12-4 and J usage is TRBJ2-3; 14 bases are shared with TRBD2. There are 16 residues in the CDR3. CDR3 nucleotide sequence: TGTGTCAGCAGTAGGGGACTAGCGGGAGAGGGAAATACGCAGTATTTT. Translated: CVSSRGLAGEGNTQYF.

Comment on this clonotype: As the CDR3 is not closed by the conserved phenylalanine or tryptophan, this likely results from a read error. DNA for the CDR3: TGTGCCAGCATTGAACTAGCGGGAGACACAGATACGCAGTATTTA. This sequence encodes CASIELAGDTDTQYL. The chain uses TRBV6-1 and TRBJ2-3; 11 bases line up with TRBD2. CDR1 is MNHNS and CDR2 is SASEGT in the germline V gene. The CDR3 is 15 amino acids.

Notes on this clonotype: It is likely a read error, because the conserved phenylalanine at the end of the CDR3 is missing. The DNA is left out, because the CDR3 cannot be placed on it with certainty; the CDR3 is given as TCRdb lists it. The J gene is TRBJ2-4, the V gene TRBV5-5; the D call TRBD2 from the table was never checked on the DNA. The CDR3 comprises 11 residues, both ends counted. The V gene's germline CDR1 is SGHKS and CDR2 YYEKEE (reference sequence). This chain's CDR3 is CASSSLAGEYC.

This clonotype has ten or more counts. This chain connects TRBV12-3 or TRBV12-4 to TRBJ2-5, with 8 bases fitting TRBD2. After removal of 8 bases from V and 9 bases from J, the junction contained 14 bases not matched to a gene. This CDR3 region has 14 residues. Here the CDR3 DNA reads TGTGCCAGCGCCGGTACTAGCGGCCCCGGGGCCCAGTACTTC. Translation: CASAGTSGPGAQYF.

As for this clonotype: A much more abundant neighbour one base away suggests this may be a read error. The rearrangement links TRBV28 to TRBJ2-6, with D possibly TRBD1 on 5 matching bases. Germline V gene sequence: CDR1 MDHEN, CDR2 SYDVKM. This CDR3 contains 14 residues. CDR3 loop: CASNTGSGVNVLTF. CDR3 nucleotides: TGTGCCAGCAATACAGGCTCTGGGGTCAACGTCCTGACTTTC.

This chain connects TRBV29-1 to TRBJ2-2, with 11 bases aligning to TRBD2. Germline CDR1 reads SQVTM; CDR2 reads ANQGSEA. The CDR3 sequence is 16 residues long. The CDR3 region is CRVLLAGGANTGELFF. CDR3 nucleotides: TGCAGAGTTTTGCTAGCGGGAGGCGCGAACACCGGGGAGCTGTTTTTT.

As regards this clonotype: The conserved final phenylalanine or tryptophan is absent from the CDR3, which likely points to a read error. It is unclear where the CDR3 begins or ends on the DNA, so no DNA is shown, and the CDR3 is as TCRdb lists it. The genes are TRBV12-3 or TRBV12-4 and TRBJ1-2; the table's D call of TRBD1 was not tested on the DNA. The length of the CDR3 is 13 amino acids, counting both ends. CDR3 region: CASSFTGGYGHTY.

The chain is built from TRBV29-1 and TRBJ2-1; the match to TRBD2 covers 7 bases. The CDR3 length is 14 residues. Germline V gives CDR1 SQVTM, CDR2 ANQGSEA. The CDR3: CIISGGEAVHEQFF. DNA for the CDR3: TGCATCATCTCTGGGGGGGAAGCGGTACATGAGCAGTTCTTC.

About this clonotype: An end of the junction differs from the germline gene, which may be a read error. The chain links TRBV4-1 to TRBJ2-2; perhaps TRBD1 as D (5 bases). Germline lookup yields CDR1 MGHRA and CDR2 YSYEKL. The CDR3 spans 15 residues. The CDR3 nucleotides read TGCGCCAGCGGCCAAGTCGACAGTAATGTCGGGGAGCTGTTTTTT. Amino acids: CASGQVDSNVGELFF.

This clonotype occurred many times. The chain is built from TRBV12-3 or TRBV12-4 and TRBJ2-7; TRBD2 aligns across 14 bases. The CDR3 contains 15 residues. The ends lost 5 bases at V and 3 bases at J; junction bases unmatched: 3. The CDR3 loop is CASSPGLAGDYEQYF. The CDR3 coding sequence is TGTGCCAGCAGTCCGGGACTAGCGGGAGACTACGAGCAGTACTTC.

About this clonotype itself: Because it lacks the conserved phenylalanine or tryptophan at the end, this CDR3 is likely a read error. This chain uses TRBV6-5 with TRBJ2-1; D is possibly TRBD1 (6 bases). CDR1 and CDR2 (germline): MNHEY, SVGAGI. This CDR3 spans 14 amino acids. Here the CDR3 DNA reads TGTGCCGGCAGTTACTTGACAGGCAGGGGTGAGCAGTTCTTA. Protein product: CAGSYLTGRGEQFL.